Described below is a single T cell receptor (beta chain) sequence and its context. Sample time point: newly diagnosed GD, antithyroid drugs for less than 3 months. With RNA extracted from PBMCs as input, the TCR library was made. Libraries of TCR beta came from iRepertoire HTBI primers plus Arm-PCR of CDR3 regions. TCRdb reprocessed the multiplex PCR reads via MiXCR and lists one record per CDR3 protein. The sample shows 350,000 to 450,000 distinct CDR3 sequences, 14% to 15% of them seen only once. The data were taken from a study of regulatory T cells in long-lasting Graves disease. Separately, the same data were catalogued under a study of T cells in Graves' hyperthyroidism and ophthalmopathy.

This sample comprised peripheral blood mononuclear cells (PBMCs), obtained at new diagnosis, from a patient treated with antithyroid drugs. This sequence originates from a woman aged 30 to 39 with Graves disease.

The DNA for the CDR3 is TGCAGTGCCACAGGGGGTGGTCTCCCCGAGCAGTACTTC. It specifies CSATGGGLPEQYF. This chain joins TRBV20-1 and TRBJ2-7; 8 bases match TRBD1. The junction had 10 bases not matched to a gene; V was cut back by 6 bases and J by 6 bases. The CDR3 sequence is 13 residues long. Germline lookup yields CDR1 DFQATT and CDR2 SNEGSKA (reference sequence).